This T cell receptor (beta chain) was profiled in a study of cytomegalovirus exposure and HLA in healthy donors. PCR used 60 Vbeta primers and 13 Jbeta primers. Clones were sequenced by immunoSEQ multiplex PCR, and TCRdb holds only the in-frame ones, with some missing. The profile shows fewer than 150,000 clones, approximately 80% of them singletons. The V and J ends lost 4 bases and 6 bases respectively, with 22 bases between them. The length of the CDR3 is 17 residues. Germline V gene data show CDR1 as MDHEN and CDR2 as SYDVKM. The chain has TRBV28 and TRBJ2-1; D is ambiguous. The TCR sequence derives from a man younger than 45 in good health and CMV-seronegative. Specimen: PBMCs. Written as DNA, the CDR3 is TGTGCCAGCAGTTCCAACCCTCGGTGGTCGGTATTCAATGAGCAGTTCTTC. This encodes CASSSNPRWSVFNEQFF.